This TCR beta chain was recovered during a study of T-cell reconstitution after alpha-beta-depleted transplantation in children. Researchers prepared the TCRbeta library using unique molecular identifiers, the study reports. In TCRdb, the PCR reads were re-called with MiXCR into one record per CDR3 protein. The table lists about 150,000 distinct CDR3 sequences, 11% of them singletons, with roughly 13% in the top ten. The study, taken as a whole, reports: In some patients, recipient T cells and intrathymic progenitors surviving conditioning explained high day-60 diversity. Diversity and T-cell counts at one year after transplant derived mostly from new T cells.

CDR1 and CDR2 from the germline V gene are DFQATT and SNEGSKA (reference sequence). V lost 3 bases, J lost 9 bases, and 24 bases stayed unmatched. CDR3 size: 19 residues. This clonotype was seen a handful of times. Its antigen is currently unknown. This specimen was PBMCs, taken before TCRalphabeta/CD19-depleted stem cell transplant. This chain uses TRBV20-1 with TRBJ2-1; 9 nucleotides line up with TRBD2. The TCR originated in a boy aged 2-15 years with acute myeloid leukemia, due to receive a stem cell transplant. CDR3: CSARANLAGSSSRRGEQFF. Written as DNA, the CDR3 is TGCAGTGCTAGGGCGAATCTAGCGGGAAGTTCCTCCAGACGGGGTGAGCAGTTCTTC.